This T cell receptor beta chain was captured by sequencing in a study of identical twins (dated by TCRdb to between 2015 and 2016). Study-wide context: To test whether fetal clonotypes persist, the study used deep sequencing on TCR alpha and beta repertoires from monozygotic twins, unrelated adults of various ages, and cord blood. To rule out contamination, replicate twin experiments were performed at different times with different library preparation protocols. Overall results and qualifications from the work: Out-of-frame TCR alpha sequences shared between twins showed an excess of low generation-probability sequences compared with coincidental sharing between unrelated individuals. Excess twin sharing in beta out-of-frame sequences was weaker because fewer shared sequences lowered the signal-to-noise ratio. Zero-insertion analyses could be partly confounded by invariant T cells such as MAIT and iNKT, though diverse VJ usage argued against such confounding for most clonotypes. Fewer insertions were carried by abundant cord blood beta clonotypes; a weaker similar trend was observed in young adult naive repertoires, while no such trend was observed in memory repertoires. In monozygotic twins, recombination models systematically underestimated out-of-frame TCR alpha sharing, but the models matched the sharing seen between unrelated individuals. Conclusions relied on cross-sectional statistical analysis, since the same donors could not be followed over many years.

All donors were healthy Caucasians. Three pairs of female monozygotic twins, all aged roughly 18 to 29 years, were included in the twin cohort. CD4+ and CD8+ T cell populations were isolated with positive isolation kits from Invitrogen. The library was produced with 5' RACE. The sequencing machine was an Illumina HiSeq 2000. Template switching added a universal primer binding site, and the final cDNA carried a unique molecular identifier that allowed TCR cDNA molecules to be counted accurately. Specific primers in the conserved constant-segment region were used to synthesize first-strand cDNA for TCR alpha and beta chains. To control for contamination, each cDNA library was double barcoded with a SMART-Mk sample barcode plus Illumina barcodes. TruSeq adapter sequences along with Illumina sample barcodes were introduced in two successive PCR steps. TCR alpha and beta cDNA libraries were sequenced on the Illumina HiSeq platform with custom primers. The original pipeline was this. MiGEC processed the raw reads to extract unique molecular identifiers, while MiXCR was used to determine the CDR3 positions. Recombination models were inferred per individual with the repgenHMM and IGoR tools using an EM algorithm. Shared clonotype analysis was performed with the tcR package in R, normalizing sharing by the product of cloneset sizes. Out-of-frame nonproductive sequences were analyzed to study raw recombination free of thymic and clonal selection effects. TCRdb handled the public reads itself, with Q25 trimming in fastp and clone calling in MiXCR, and kept productive beta chains. Identical CDR3 proteins give one entry, which carries the most common genes and DNA. Here the V and J calls rest on TCRdb's processing, not on the authors' analysis. Within this sample are hundreds of thousands of distinct CDR3 sequences, with more than 9% of them counted one time only. Jointly, the top ten make up 7.2% of the sample.

On this clonotype: It has no known antigen specificity. The record has no base qualities; no much larger clone is one base away.

V is cut by 1 base and J by 4 bases, and the space between the germline ends is 8 bases. From its cysteine to its phenylalanine, the CDR3 spans 13 amino acids. Left in the record is the CDR3 DNA by itself, 39 bases read in frame from the first base. The germline V gene (reference sequence) provides CDR1 LNHDA and CDR2 SQIVND. The data were also submitted as part of a second study, on yellow fever vaccine responses in identical twins. In that second paper, the authors write: According to the authors, the vaccine-induced T cell response in identical twins seemed to be partly convergent and partly specific to each individual. The study precisely tracked vaccine-responding T cell clones in identical twins.

The rearrangement combines TRBV19 with TRBJ2-7; TRBD2 is perhaps the D gene, given 6 matching bases. Sequencing input: CD8+ T cells sorted from blood. The TCR was taken from a woman between 18 and 30 years old in good health. Here is the DNA: TGTGCCAGTAGTATAGGTGCGGGGTACGAGCAGTACTTC. Its translation reads: CASSIGAGYEQYF.